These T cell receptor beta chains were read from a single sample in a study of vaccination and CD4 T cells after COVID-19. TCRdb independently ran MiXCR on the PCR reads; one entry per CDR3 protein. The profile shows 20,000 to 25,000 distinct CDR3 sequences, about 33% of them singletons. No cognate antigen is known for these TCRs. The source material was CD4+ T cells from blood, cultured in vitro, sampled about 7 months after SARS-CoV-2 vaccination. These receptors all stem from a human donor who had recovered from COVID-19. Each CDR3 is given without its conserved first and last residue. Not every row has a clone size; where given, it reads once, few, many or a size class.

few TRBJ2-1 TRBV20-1 SAIKDRGYNEQF
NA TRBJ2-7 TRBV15 ATSRDRTASVGQY
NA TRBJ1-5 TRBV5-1 ASSLSGSPPQH
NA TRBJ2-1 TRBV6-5 ASSSERTPSGRSEQF
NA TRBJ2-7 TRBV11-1 ASSPRYGYEQY
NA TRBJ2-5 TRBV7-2 ASSKYRLGLQETQY
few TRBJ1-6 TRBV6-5 ASSYRPYNSPLH
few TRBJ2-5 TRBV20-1 SAVRLAGGPRQETQY
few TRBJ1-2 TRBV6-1 ASTTWGSGYT
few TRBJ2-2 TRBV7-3 ASSPGSGSYTGELF
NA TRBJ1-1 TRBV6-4 ASSDSKQGVTEAF
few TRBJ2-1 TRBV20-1 SASPPGRDNEQF
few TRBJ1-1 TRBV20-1 SALRWNTEAF
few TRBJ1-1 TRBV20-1 SARGPGGRATEAF
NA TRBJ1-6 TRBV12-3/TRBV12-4 ASSLGFLNSPLH
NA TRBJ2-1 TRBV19 ATPSPLISGGKNEQF
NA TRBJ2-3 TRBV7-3 ASSGRRGHAQY
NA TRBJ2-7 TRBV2 ATAGRGPYEQY
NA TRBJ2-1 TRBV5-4 ASSASTGLHNEQF
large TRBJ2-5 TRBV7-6 ASGMGGNQY